These 10 T cell receptor beta chains originate from one sample sequenced in a study of memory CD4+ T cells and cytomegalovirus serostatus. The sort gate was single viable CD3+CD4+CD8-CD45RO+ cells for memory CD4+ T cells. Here immunoSEQ multiplex PCR was the method, and the copy in TCRdb shows in-frame clones only, minus some. The data hold some 29,000 clones, with about 76% observed a single time. The sequencing input was memory CD4+ T cells from blood. The origin of the receptors is an adult in good health and CMV-seronegative. Some clones in this sample may be carry-over from other donors' samples.

V is TRBV6-1 and J is TRBJ1-5; 9 nucleotides agree with TRBD1. The CDR3 length is 15 residues. Germline V gives CDR1 MNHNS, CDR2 SASEGT. V was pared by 3 bases and J by 6 bases, with 6 bases of the junction left unmatched. The CDR3 DNA reads TGTGCCAGCAGTGATTCTTTGGACAGGGGTCAGCCCCAGCATTTT. It specifies CASSDSLDRGQPQHF.

The chain has TRBV29-1 and TRBJ1-2, with no clear D. Germline CDR1 and CDR2: SQVTM and ANQGSEA. V was shortened by 4 bases and J by 5 bases, with 11 bases between the two germline ends. This CDR3 contains 12 residues. The CDR3 sequence is CSVGNPDYGYTF. For the CDR3, the DNA is TGCAGCGTTGGGAACCCCGATTATGGCTACACCTTC.

This clone has only a few counts. This chain links TRBV6-5 with TRBJ1-6, with TRBD1 as a possible D gene (6 bases). This CDR3 has 15 amino acids. V lost 8 bases, J lost 7 bases, and 18 bases lay in between. Germline V gene lookup returns CDR1 MNHEY and CDR2 SVGAGI. CDR3 region: CASSPYGGQNSPLHF. The CDR3 DNA reads as TGTGCCAGCTCCCCCTACGGGGGCCAGAATTCACCCCTCCACTTT.

The rearrangement joins TRBV5-6 to TRBJ1-6; D is possibly TRBD1 (5 bases). The germline gives CDR1 SGHDT, CDR2 YYEEEE. The V end was cut by 3 bases, the J end by 12 bases, with 16 bases between. The CDR3 length is 14 residues. The CDR3: CASSSLGQGRPLHF. The CDR3 DNA reads as TGTGCCAGCAGCTCTTTAGGGCAGGGAAGACCCCTCCACTTT.

The chain links TRBV9 to TRBJ2-7, with D tentatively TRBD1 (5 bases). With 3 bases removed from V and 3 bases from J, the gap between germline ends came to 7 bases. The length of the CDR3 is 12 residues. The germline V gene encodes CDR1 SGDLS and CDR2 YYNGEE. This chain's CDR3 is CASSATGYEQYF. The DNA of the CDR3 is TGTGCCAGCAGCGCAACAGGCTACGAGCAGTACTTC.

The rearrangement uses TRBV7-2 and TRBJ2-7; 13 nucleotides agree with TRBD2. V lost 5 bases to trimming and J lost 5 bases; unmatched junction nucleotides: 3. The CDR3 is made up of 14 amino acids. Germline V gives CDR1 SGHTA, CDR2 FQGNSA. This CDR3 is CASSRGTSGDEQYF. CDR3 coding DNA: TGTGCCAGCAGCCGCGGGACTAGCGGGGACGAGCAGTACTTC.

The chain has TRBV15 and TRBJ1-6; perhaps TRBD1 as D (6 bases). V was shortened by 0 bases and J by 5 bases, with 11 bases between the two germline ends. The CDR3 has 16 residues. Germline-derived CDR1 and CDR2 are LNHNV and YYDKDF (reference sequence). This chain's CDR3 is CATSRDPTGNNSPLHF. CDR3 coding DNA: TGTGCCACCAGCAGAGATCCAACAGGGAATAATTCACCCCTCCACTTT.

The chain carries TRBV10-3 and TRBJ1-3, with D maybe TRBD1 (6 bases). Germline CDR1 reads ENHRY; CDR2 reads SYGVKD. The CDR3 runs to 15 residues. V was clipped by 4 bases and J by 4 bases, with 14 bases between them. CDR3 sequence reads: CAISATGTPGNTIYF. The CDR3 DNA follows: TGTGCCATCAGTGCAACCGGGACACCAGGAAACACCATATATTTT.

This chain uses TRBV7-9 with TRBJ1-1, with D perhaps matching TRBD1 (6 bases). The germline gives CDR1 SEHNR, CDR2 FQNEAQ (reference sequence). The V and J ends lost 4 bases and 8 bases respectively, with 17 bases between them. This CDR3 has 14 residues. CDR3 coding DNA: TGTGCCAGCAGCTACCTAGGGACAACAACCGAAGCTTTCTTT. The encoded protein is CASSYLGTTTEAFF.

Only a few counts were recorded for this clone. V gene TRBV30 combines with J gene TRBJ1-1, with D perhaps matching TRBD1 (6 bases). This CDR3 has 16 residues. The V gene lost 4 bases and the J gene lost 4 bases, with 22 bases spanning the gap. Looked up from germline, CDR1 is GTSNPN and CDR2 is SVGIG (reference sequence). The CDR3 DNA reads TGTGCCTGGAAGCCCCAAATACAGGGTTTTAGCACTGAAGCTTTCTTT. As protein: CAWKPQIQGFSTEAFF.